This T cell receptor (beta chain) emerged from a study of beta chain features in type 1 diabetes. The study's findings and limits: Researchers report that Type 1 diabetes patients had moderately but significantly shorter TCRB CDR3s across all four CD4+ subsets.

With respect to this clone: As yet, its antigen is unknown.

What was sequenced were expressed TCRB transcripts, since all of the isolated RNA had been reverse transcribed. Sequencing used immunoSEQ multiplex PCR; TCRdb keeps in-frame clones, though not all of them. The sample carries under 850,000 clones, 13% recorded once. The source material was naive CD4+ T cells from blood. This clonotype was obtained from a young man with type 1 diabetes.

The CDR3 region has the DNA TGTGCCAGCTCACCACCGGGCGGGGCGAACACTGAAGCTTTCTTT. This codes for CASSPPGGANTEAFF. This chain uses TRBV18 with TRBJ1-1; maybe TRBD1 (5 bases). Trimming cost V 0 bases and J 1 base, with 9 bases left between them. The CDR3 is 15 residues long. The V gene's germline CDR1 is KGHSH and CDR2 LQKENI.